What follows are 23 T cell receptor beta chains derived from one specimen sequenced in a study of T-cell reconstitution after alpha-beta-depleted transplantation in children. During its preparation, the TCRbeta library received unique molecular identifiers. TCRdb independently ran MiXCR on the PCR reads; one entry per CDR3 protein. The data show some 150,000 distinct CDR3 sequences, 8% to 10% seen once. This material consisted of PBMCs, mostly from graft donor cells, taken 180 days after TCRalphabeta/CD19-depleted stem cell transplant. The receptor set was obtained from a female patient aged 2-9 years who had a stem cell transplant for congenital amegakaryocytic thrombocytopenia, so the T cells may come from the graft donor.

The J gene is TRBJ1-3, the V gene TRBV11-2; no clear D gene. Looked up from germline, CDR1 is SGHAT and CDR2 is FQNNGV. This CDR3 is built from 13 residues. Trimming removed 3 bases from V and 2 bases from J, with 5 bases in between. DNA for the CDR3: TGTGCCAGCAGCTTCGTACCTGGAAACACCATATATTTT. Encoded protein: CASSFVPGNTIYF.

This clonotype was seen a handful of times. The chain is built from TRBV20-1 and TRBJ2-2, with TRBD2 matching 15 bases. CDR1 is DFQATT and CDR2 is SNEGSKA in the germline V gene (reference sequence). The CDR3 runs to 18 residues. V shed 2 bases and J 4 bases; nucleotides not matched to a gene: 8. The CDR3 DNA sequence: TGCAGTGCTAGAACCGGGACTAGCGGGAGGAAGGGCACCGGGGAGCTGTTTTTT. Its protein is CSARTGTSGRKGTGELFF.

This clonotype appeared a few times. V usage is TRBV7-8 and J usage is TRBJ1-5; 9 bases fit TRBD1. The CDR3 length is 15 residues. The germline CDR1 and CDR2 sequences are SGHVS and FQNEAQ. V lost 3 bases, J lost 5 bases, and 5 bases stayed unmatched. The CDR3 DNA sequence: TGTGCCAGCAGCTTGGGTGGGACAGGGCATCAGCCCCAGCATTTT. Its protein product is CASSLGGTGHQPQHF.

This clonotype came up a few times. The rearrangement uses TRBV28 and TRBJ2-3, with TRBD2 identical over 11 bases. Germline V lookup: CDR1 MDHEN, CDR2 SYDVKM. V shed 5 bases and J 6 bases; nucleotides not matched to a gene: 7. There are 15 residues in the CDR3. CDR3 coding DNA: TGTGCCAGCAGTGTTAGCGGGGGGGCCTCCGATACGCAGTATTTT. Protein sequence: CASSVSGGASDTQYF.

The V gene is TRBV5-1, the J gene TRBJ2-5, with a weak D call TRBD1 (5 bases). Trimming removed 3 bases at V and 1 base at J, with 10 bases between. Germline-derived CDR1 and CDR2 are SGHRS and YFSETQ. The CDR3 is made up of 14 amino acids. The CDR3 bases are TGCGCCAGCAGCTCCGGACACCTCCAAGAGACCCAGTACTTC. This sequence encodes CASSSGHLQETQYF.

The chain couples TRBV20-1 to TRBJ2-2, with D possibly TRBD2 on 6 matching bases. There are 13 residues in the CDR3. The germline V gene encodes CDR1 DFQATT and CDR2 SNEGSKA (reference sequence). The V end was cut by 5 bases, the J end by 3 bases, with 10 bases between. CDR3 nucleotides: TGCAGTGCTGGGCGGGGTTACACCGGGGAGCTGTTTTTT. Protein product: CSAGRGYTGELFF.

This clonotype came up many times. The chain is built from TRBV10-3 and TRBJ2-5; no firm D call. CDR1 ENHRY and CDR2 SYGVKD come from the germline V gene. The CDR3 extends over 13 amino acids. V lost 10 bases and J lost 2, with 14 bases in between. The CDR3 bases are TGTGCCACGATGGACCAAAAACAAGAGACCCAGTACTTC. It codes for CATMDQKQETQYF.

This clonotype was found a few times. The chain employs TRBV29-1 and TRBJ2-5; tentative D call: TRBD1 (6 bases). V lost 1 base, J lost 4 bases, and 16 bases lay in between. Germline lookup yields CDR1 SQVTM and CDR2 ANQGSEA. The CDR3 covers 15 residues. The chain's CDR3 is CSVEGQQGAVETQYF. The CDR3 DNA reads as TGCAGCGTTGAAGGCCAACAGGGTGCTGTAGAGACCCAGTACTTC. The variable domain in full, completed from reference TRBV29-1 and TRBJ2-5, reads SAVISQKPSRDICQRGTSLTIQCQVDSQVTMMFWYRQQPGQSLTLIATANQGSEATYESGFVIDKFPISRPNLTFSTLTVSNMSPEDSSIYLCSVEGQQGAVETQYFGPGTRLLVL.

This clonotype was seen at least ten times. The V gene is TRBV20-1, the J gene TRBJ2-1; TRBD1 matches 10 bases. The CDR3 length is 13 residues. V trimming: 0 bases; J trimming: 8 bases; junction bases outside the gene matches: 1. Germline V CDR1 and CDR2: DFQATT, SNEGSKA (reference sequence). CDR3 DNA sequence: TGCAGTGCTAGAGATGGGACAGGGGATGAGCAGTTCTTC. Its translation is CSARDGTGDEQFF.

This clonotype was found many times. The chain uses TRBV28 and TRBJ2-3, with TRBD2 matching 8 bases. This CDR3 is built from 15 residues. Germline loops: CDR1 MDHEN, CDR2 SYDVKM. V lost 6 bases to trimming and J lost 4 bases; unmatched junction nucleotides: 9. CDR3 sequence (DNA): TGTGCCAGCAGAAAAGGTAGCGGGGTGGCAGATACGCAGTATTTT. The encoded protein is CASRKGSGVADTQYF.

This clonotype was observed many times. This chain joins TRBV12-3 or TRBV12-4 and TRBJ1-1; 7 nucleotides agree with TRBD1. J gave up 7 bases and V 7 bases, and 12 bases lay outside the gene matches. The CDR3 is 14 amino acids. The DNA of the CDR3 is TGTGCCAGCATCTTTGACAGGGCTCAAGATGAAGCTTTCTTT. Translation: CASIFDRAQDEAFF.

This clonotype was seen ten or more times. This sequence joins TRBV20-1 and TRBJ2-7; 10 nucleotides line up with TRBD2. The CDR3 sequence is 14 residues long. Per germline, CDR1 DFQATT and CDR2 SNEGSKA (reference sequence). V gave up 5 bases and J gave up 2 bases; unmatched junction bases: 6. The CDR3 protein is CSAFIAGGTYEQYF. CDR3 nucleotides: TGCAGTGCTTTTATAGCGGGGGGAACCTACGAGCAGTACTTC.

This clonotype was observed at least ten times. This chain uses TRBV5-1 with TRBJ1-4; D possibly corresponds to TRBD1 (6 bases). Germline lookup yields CDR1 SGHRS and CDR2 YFSETQ. The length of the CDR3 is 15 residues. V was cut by 4 bases and J by 5 bases, with 15 bases left in between. CDR3 protein: CASSGGRRGNEKLFF. Here the CDR3 DNA reads TGCGCCAGCAGCGGGGGCCGTAGGGGGAATGAAAAACTGTTTTTT.

In regard to this clonotype: A read error is possible here, since a much larger clone lies one base away. Lacking the conserved final phenylalanine or tryptophan, this CDR3 likely reflects a read error. The chain links TRBV20-1 to TRBJ2-5; D is possibly TRBD2 (7 bases). CDR3 length: 12 residues. The V gene's germline CDR1 is DFQATT and CDR2 SNEGSKA (reference sequence). Trimming left V 6 bases short and J 6 bases short, with 14 bases between. The DNA of the CDR3 is TGCAGTGCCCTGGCGGGGGCAAAGACCCAGTACTTG. Translation: CSALAGAKTQYL.

This rearrangement joins TRBV4-2 to TRBJ2-6, with D perhaps assigned TRBD1 or TRBD2 (5 bases each). The V gene lost 4 bases and the J gene lost 0 bases, with 13 bases spanning the gap. CDR3 length: 17 amino acids. CDR1 is LGHNA, CDR2 YNFKEQ, per germline. The CDR3 sequence is CASSREGPHSGANVLTF. In nucleotides, the CDR3 is TGTGCCAGCAGCCGAGAGGGACCGCACTCTGGGGCCAACGTCCTGACTTTC.

This clonotype was seen repeatedly, ten times or more. This rearrangement joins TRBV20-1 to TRBJ2-1; D is ambiguous. V was trimmed by 5 bases and J by 2 bases, leaving 10 bases between them. CDR3 size: 13 residues. Per the germline V gene, CDR1 is DFQATT and CDR2 is SNEGSKA (reference sequence). DNA for the CDR3: TGCAGTGCTCGGAGAACTACCTACAATGAGCAGTTCTTC. This gives the protein CSARRTTYNEQFF.

This chain uses TRBV7-9 with TRBJ1-5, with unresolved D. The germline V gene encodes CDR1 SEHNR and CDR2 FQNEAQ (reference sequence). Trimming removed 5 bases from V and 2 bases from J, with 16 bases in between. This CDR3 contains 16 residues. The CDR3 DNA reads as TGTGCCAGCAGCCAAGCGGGGAATTTGGGCAATCAGCCCCAGCATTTT. Protein: CASSQAGNLGNQPQHF.

This clonotype was picked up many times. The V call is TRBV5-1, the J call TRBJ2-7; 7 bases fit TRBD1. The CDR3 totals 14 residues. Germline loops: CDR1 SGHRS, CDR2 YFSETQ. The J segment lost 1 base and the V segment lost 0 bases, leaving 1 base of the junction unmatched. CDR3 DNA: TGCGCCAGCAGCTTGGCGGACAGGTCCTACGAGCAGTACTTC. Its translation: CASSLADRSYEQYF.

This clonotype was observed many times. The chain uses TRBV11-2 and TRBJ2-1; D is uncertain. The CDR3 extends over 15 amino acids. CDR1 and CDR2 from the germline V gene are SGHAT and FQNNGV. V lost 4 bases and J 0 bases, leaving 10 bases between the germline ends. For the CDR3, the DNA is TGTGCCAGCAGCTCGTATACGAGCTCCTACAATGAGCAGTTCTTC. Residues: CASSSYTSSYNEQFF.

This clonotype was observed at least ten times. The V and J genes are TRBV10-3 and TRBJ2-7, with TRBD1 identical over 8 bases. This CDR3 has 13 residues. CDR1 and CDR2 (germline): ENHRY, SYGVKD. V was pared by 7 bases and J by 5 bases, with 7 bases of the junction left unmatched. The CDR3 DNA reads TGTGCCATCAAAGGACAGGGCGTCAACGAGCAGTACTTC. Translated, it gives CAIKGQGVNEQYF.

This clonotype was recorded many times. V gene TRBV19 combines with J gene TRBJ1-5; D is unresolved. The ends were cut back, 1 base at V and 0 bases at J, with 4 bases in the middle. The CDR3 extends over 14 amino acids. Germline-derived CDR1 and CDR2 are LNHDA and SQIVND (reference sequence). The CDR3 DNA sequence: TGTGCCAGTAGTATAGTAGGTAGCAATCAGCCCCAGCATTTT. Translation gives CASSIVGSNQPQHF.

This clonotype was seen many times. The V and J genes are TRBV10-3 and TRBJ2-3, with 8 bases matching TRBD2. Germline V gives CDR1 ENHRY, CDR2 SYGVKD. There are 14 residues in the CDR3. The junction had 4 bases not matched to a gene; V was cut back by 8 bases and J by 0 bases. The CDR3 here is CAIQRETSTDTQYF. DNA of the CDR3: TGTGCCATCCAGCGGGAGACTAGCACAGATACGCAGTATTTT.

This clonotype has at least ten counts. The CDR3 nucleotides read TGCGCCAGCAGCCAAGGCTGGGCGGCTCAGCCCCAGCATTTT. This translates into CASSQGWAAQPQHF. This chain connects TRBV4-1 to TRBJ1-5; D not certain. This CDR3 spans 14 amino acids. Germline V CDR1 and CDR2: MGHRA, YSYEKL. The ends were cut back, 1 base at V and 6 bases at J, with 10 bases in the middle.